Listed here is a single TCR beta chain. These data originate in a study of TIL therapy for anti-PD-1-resistant metastatic lung cancer. Study-wide background: Patients then received nivolumab; progressors got lymphodepletion, TIL and IL-2.

V dropped 5 bases and J dropped 3 bases, with 13 bases sitting between them. The germline V gene has CDR1 MNHEY and CDR2 SMNVEV (reference sequence). The CDR3 extends over 14 amino acids. This was the immunoSEQ v3 assay. Each library reached 1.5 million to 2.5 million read pairs, or about 4.5-6.5 million at deep level. The data were produced by immunoSEQ multiplex PCR, yet TCRdb's version contains in-frame clones alone and is incomplete. This table holds more than 50,000 clones, 87% found once. Sample time point: pre-treatment sample, taken before nivolumab and TIL therapy. The genes are TRBV27 and TRBJ1-2, with D possibly matching TRBD1 (6 bases). The input for sequencing was blood, taken at baseline. This TCR derives from a person between 25 and 80 years old with non-small cell lung cancer. In DNA form, the CDR3 reads TGTGCCAGCAGTCCCCGAGGACAGTACTATGGCTACACCTTC. Translation: CASSPRGQYYGYTF.